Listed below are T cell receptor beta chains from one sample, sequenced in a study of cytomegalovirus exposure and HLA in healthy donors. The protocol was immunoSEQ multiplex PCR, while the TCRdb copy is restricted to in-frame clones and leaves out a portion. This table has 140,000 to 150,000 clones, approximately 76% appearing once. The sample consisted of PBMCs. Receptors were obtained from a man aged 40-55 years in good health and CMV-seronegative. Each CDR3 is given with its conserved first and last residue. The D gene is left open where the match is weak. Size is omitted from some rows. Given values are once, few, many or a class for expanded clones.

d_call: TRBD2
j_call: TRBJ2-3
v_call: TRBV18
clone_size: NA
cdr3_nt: TGTGCCAGCTCACCAACGACTAGCGGGGGGGCAGATACGCAGTATTTT
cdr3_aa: CASSPTTSGGADTQYF

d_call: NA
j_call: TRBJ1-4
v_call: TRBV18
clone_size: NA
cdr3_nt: TGTGCCAGCTCACCACCGCACAGGGCAAACGAAAAACTGTTTTTT
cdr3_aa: CASSPPHRANEKLFF

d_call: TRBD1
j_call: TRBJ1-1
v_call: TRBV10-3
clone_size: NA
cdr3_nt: TGTGCCATCAGACCCGCCGGGACAGGGGAAGCTTTCTTT
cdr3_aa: CAIRPAGTGEAFF

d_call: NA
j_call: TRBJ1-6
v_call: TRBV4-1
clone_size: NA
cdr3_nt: TGCGCCAGCAGCGAGGGAAACACGCTCCCTAATTCACCCCTCCACTTT
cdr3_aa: CASSEGNTLPNSPLHF

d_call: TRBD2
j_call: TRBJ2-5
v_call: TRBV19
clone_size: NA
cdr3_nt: TGTGCCAGTAGTACCGGGACTAGCAAACAGACCCAGTACTTC
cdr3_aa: CASSTGTSKQTQYF

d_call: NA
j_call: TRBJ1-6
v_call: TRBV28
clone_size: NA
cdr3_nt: TGTGCCAGCAGTTACCCGCCAGTCAACAGGGTAGGGAATTCACCCCTCCACTTT
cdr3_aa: CASSYPPVNRVGNSPLHF

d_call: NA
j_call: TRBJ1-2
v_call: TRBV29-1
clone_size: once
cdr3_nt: TGCAGCGGCGCCCAGGGGAGTGGCTACACCTTC
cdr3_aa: CSGAQGSGYTF

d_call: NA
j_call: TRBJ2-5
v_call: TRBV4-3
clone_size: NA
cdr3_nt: TGCGCCAGCAGCCAGTGGAGGGACCAGTACTTC
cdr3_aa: CASSQWRDQYF

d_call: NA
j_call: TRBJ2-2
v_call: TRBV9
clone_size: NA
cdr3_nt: TGTGCCAGCAGCGTTTCGGTCGCGAACACCGGGGAGCTGTTTTTT
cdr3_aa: CASSVSVANTGELFF

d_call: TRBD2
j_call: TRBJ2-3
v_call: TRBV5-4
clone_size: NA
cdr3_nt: TGTGCCAGCAGCTGGACTAGCGGATACACAGATACGCAGTATTTT
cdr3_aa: CASSWTSGYTDTQYF

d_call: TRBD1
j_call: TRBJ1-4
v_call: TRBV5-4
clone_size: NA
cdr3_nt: TGTGCCAGCAGCCGTACAGGGGGCCTGGATGAAAAACTGTTTTTT
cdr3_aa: CASSRTGGLDEKLFF

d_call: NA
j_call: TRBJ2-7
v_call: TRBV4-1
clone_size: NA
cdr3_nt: TGCGCCAGCAGCCAAGTTGAAATTCAGGGCTACGAGCAGTACTTC
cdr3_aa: CASSQVEIQGYEQYF

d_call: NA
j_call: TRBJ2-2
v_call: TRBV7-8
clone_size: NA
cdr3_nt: TGTGCCAGCAGCTTACCGCCAGGGGACGGCGGGGAGCTGTTTTTT
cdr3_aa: CASSLPPGDGGELFF

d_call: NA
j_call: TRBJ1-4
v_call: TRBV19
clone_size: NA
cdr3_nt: TGTGCCAGTATGTCTGGGGCCGACGTGGAAAAACTGTTTTTT
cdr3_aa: CASMSGADVEKLFF

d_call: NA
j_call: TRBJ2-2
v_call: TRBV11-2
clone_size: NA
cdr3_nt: TGTGCCAGCAGCCTGGGACTCGGGGAGCTGTTTTTT
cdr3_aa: CASSLGLGELFF

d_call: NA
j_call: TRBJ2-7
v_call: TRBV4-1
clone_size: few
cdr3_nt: TGCGCCAGCAGCCACGACAGTTACGAGCAGTACTTC
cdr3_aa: CASSHDSYEQYF

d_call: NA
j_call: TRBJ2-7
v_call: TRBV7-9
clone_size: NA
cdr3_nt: TGTGCCAGCAGCCCCACCCTTCCGGGGGATGGGACCTACGAGCAGTACTTC
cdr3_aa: CASSPTLPGDGTYEQYF

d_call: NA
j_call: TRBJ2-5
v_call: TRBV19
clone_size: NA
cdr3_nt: TGTGCCAGTAGTACTCTAGTAAAAGAGACCCAGTACTTC
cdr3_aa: CASSTLVKETQYF

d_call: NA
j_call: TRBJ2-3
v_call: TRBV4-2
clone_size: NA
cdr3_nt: TGTGCCAGCAGCCAGATACTAGGAGATACGCAGTATTTT
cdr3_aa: CASSQILGDTQYF

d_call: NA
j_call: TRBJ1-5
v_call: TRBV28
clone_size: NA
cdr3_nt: TGTGCCAGCAGTTTACCGGAACAGGGTGATCAGCCCCAGCATTTT
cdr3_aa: CASSLPEQGDQPQHF

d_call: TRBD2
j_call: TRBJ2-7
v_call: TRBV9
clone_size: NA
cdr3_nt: TGTGCCAGCAGCAGCCCGGGACTAGCGGGGCGGGAGCAGTACTTC
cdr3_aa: CASSSPGLAGREQYF

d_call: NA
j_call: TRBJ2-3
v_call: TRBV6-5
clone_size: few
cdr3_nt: TGTGCCAGCAGTCCCTGGGCGACGCCCACAGATACGCAGTATTTT
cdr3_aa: CASSPWATPTDTQYF

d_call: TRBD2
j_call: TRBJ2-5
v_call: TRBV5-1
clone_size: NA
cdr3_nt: TGCGCCAGCAGTGGGGAGGGGTTGGAGACCCAGTACTTC
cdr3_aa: CASSGEGLETQYF

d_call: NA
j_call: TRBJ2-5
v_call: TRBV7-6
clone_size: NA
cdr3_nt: TGTGCCAGCAGCTTAGGCCGCCAGGAGACCCAGTACTTC
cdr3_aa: CASSLGRQETQYF

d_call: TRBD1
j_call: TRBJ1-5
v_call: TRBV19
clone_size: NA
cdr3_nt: TGTGCCAGTAGTACGGGACAGGGAGGCAATCAGCCCCAGCATTTT
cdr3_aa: CASSTGQGGNQPQHF

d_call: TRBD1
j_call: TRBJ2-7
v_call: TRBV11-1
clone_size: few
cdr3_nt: TGTGCCAGCAGCCCAGGGACAGGGGCACCCTACGAGCAGTACTTC
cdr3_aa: CASSPGTGAPYEQYF

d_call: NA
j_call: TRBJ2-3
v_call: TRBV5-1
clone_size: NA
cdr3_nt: TGCGCCAGCAGCTTGTTACAAAGCACAGATACGCAGTATTTT
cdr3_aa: CASSLLQSTDTQYF

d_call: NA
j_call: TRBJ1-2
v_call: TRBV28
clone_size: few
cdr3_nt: TGTGCCAGCAGCTCTTGGGGAGGCGCTAACTATGGCTACACCTTC
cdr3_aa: CASSSWGGANYGYTF

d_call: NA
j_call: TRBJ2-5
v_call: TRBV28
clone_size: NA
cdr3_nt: TGTGCCAGCAGACCGGGACATGCCCAAGAGACCCAGTACTTC
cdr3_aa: CASRPGHAQETQYF

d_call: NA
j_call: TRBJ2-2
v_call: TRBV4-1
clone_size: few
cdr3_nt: TGCGCCAGCAGCCAAGGGGCAGGGCCAAACACCGGGGAGCTGTTTTTT
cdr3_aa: CASSQGAGPNTGELFF

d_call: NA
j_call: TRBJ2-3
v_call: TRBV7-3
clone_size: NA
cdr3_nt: TGTGCCAGCAGCCCAGGGCAGGGTACCACAGATACGCAGTATTTT
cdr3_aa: CASSPGQGTTDTQYF

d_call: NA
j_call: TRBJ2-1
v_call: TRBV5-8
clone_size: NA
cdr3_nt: TGTGCCAGCAGCTTCTGGGGGCCCTACTTTGTCAATGAGCAGTTCTTC
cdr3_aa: CASSFWGPYFVNEQFF

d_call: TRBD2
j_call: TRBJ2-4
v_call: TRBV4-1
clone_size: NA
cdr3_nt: TGCGCCAGCAGCGAAGAGGGACTAACTCTAGCCAAAAACATTCAGTACTTC
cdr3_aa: CASSEEGLTLAKNIQYF

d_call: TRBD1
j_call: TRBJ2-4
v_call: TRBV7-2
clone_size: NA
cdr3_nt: TGTGCCAGCAGCGACCAGACCCGGGACAGTGAAAACAGTCAGTACTTC
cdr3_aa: CASSDQTRDSENSQYF

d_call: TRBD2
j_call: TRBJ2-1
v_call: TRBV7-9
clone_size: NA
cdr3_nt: TGTGCCAGCAGCAAGTTGGTAGCGGGTTCCTACAATGAGCAGTTCTTC
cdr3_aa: CASSKLVAGSYNEQFF

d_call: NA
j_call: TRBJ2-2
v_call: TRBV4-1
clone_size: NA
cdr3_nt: TGCGCCAGCAGCCAAACAGGGTTCGGGGAGCTGTTTTTT
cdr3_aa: CASSQTGFGELFF

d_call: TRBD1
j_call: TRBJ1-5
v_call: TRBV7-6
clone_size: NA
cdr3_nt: TGTGCCAGCAGCGCCCAACAGGGGGGAAGTCAGCCCCAGCATTTT
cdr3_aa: CASSAQQGGSQPQHF

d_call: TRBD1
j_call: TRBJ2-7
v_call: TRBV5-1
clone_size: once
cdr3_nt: TGCGCCAGCAGCTTGCAGGGACAGGGGGGGATCTACGAGCAGTACTTC
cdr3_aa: CASSLQGQGGIYEQYF

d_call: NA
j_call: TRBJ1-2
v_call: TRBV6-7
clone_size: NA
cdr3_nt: TGTGCCAGCAGTTACTCGGGGGGGGGAGATGTGAGCTATGGCTACACCTTC
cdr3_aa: CASSYSGGGDVSYGYTF

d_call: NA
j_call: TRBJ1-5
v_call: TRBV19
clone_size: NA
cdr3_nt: TGTGCCAGTAGTGACATCCATCAGCCCCAGCATTTT
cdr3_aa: CASSDIHQPQHF

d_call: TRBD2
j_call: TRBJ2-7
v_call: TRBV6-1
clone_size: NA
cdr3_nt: TGTGCCAGCAGGGAAGGGACTAGCGGGATGAGTTACGAGCAGTACTTC
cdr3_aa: CASREGTSGMSYEQYF

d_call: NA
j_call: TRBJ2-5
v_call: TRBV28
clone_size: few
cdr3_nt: TGTGCCAGCAGTGAGAAACCTAACAGTTGGGGCGGAGAAGAGACCCAGTACTTC
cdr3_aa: CASSEKPNSWGGEETQYF

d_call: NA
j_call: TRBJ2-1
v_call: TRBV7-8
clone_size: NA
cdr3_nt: TGTGCCAGCAGCGCGGCCCGGGACTGGGACTACAATGAGCAGTTCTTC
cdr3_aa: CASSAARDWDYNEQFF

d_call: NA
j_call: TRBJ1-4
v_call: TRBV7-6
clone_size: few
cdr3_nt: TGTGCCAGCAGCTTAGGCAGTGCTAATGAAAAACTGTTTTTT
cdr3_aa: CASSLGSANEKLFF

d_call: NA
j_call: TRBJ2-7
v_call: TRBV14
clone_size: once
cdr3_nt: TGTGCCAGCAGCCAAGAGGGGGGCTACGAGCAGTACTTC
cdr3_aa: CASSQEGGYEQYF

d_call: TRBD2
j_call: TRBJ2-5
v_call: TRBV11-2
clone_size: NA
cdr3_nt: TGTGCCAGCAGCTCGATGATAGCGGGGGGGCAGGAGACCCAGTACTTC
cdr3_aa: CASSSMIAGGQETQYF

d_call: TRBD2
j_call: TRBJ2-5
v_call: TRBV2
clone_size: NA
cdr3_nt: TGTGCCAGCAGTGCGGGACTAGTAGAGAGGGAGACCCAGTACTTC
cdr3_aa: CASSAGLVERETQYF

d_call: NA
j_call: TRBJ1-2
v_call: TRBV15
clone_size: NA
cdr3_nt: TGTGCCACCAGCACGCGGGACGTCTATGGCTACACCTTC
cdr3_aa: CATSTRDVYGYTF

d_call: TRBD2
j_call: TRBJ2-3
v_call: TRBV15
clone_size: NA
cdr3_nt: TGTGCCACCAGCAGAGGTGCGGGACTAGCGGCAGATACGCAGTATTTT
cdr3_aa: CATSRGAGLAADTQYF

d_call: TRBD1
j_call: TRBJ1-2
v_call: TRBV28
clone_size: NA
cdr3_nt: TGTGCCATTCACAGGGGAGCTAACTATGGCTACACCTTC
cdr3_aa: CAIHRGANYGYTF

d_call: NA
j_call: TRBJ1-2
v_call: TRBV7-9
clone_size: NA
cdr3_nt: TGTGCCAGCAGCTTAGTGTCAAACTATGGCTACACCTTC
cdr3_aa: CASSLVSNYGYTF

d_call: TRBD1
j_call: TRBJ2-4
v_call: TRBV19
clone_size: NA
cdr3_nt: TGTGCCAGTACCGGGACAGCACTAGCCAAAAACATTCAGTACTTC
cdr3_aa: CASTGTALAKNIQYF

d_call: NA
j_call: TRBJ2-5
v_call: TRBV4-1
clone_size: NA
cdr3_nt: TGCGCCAGCAGCCAAGGTATACTAGAGACCCAGTACTTC
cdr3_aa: CASSQGILETQYF

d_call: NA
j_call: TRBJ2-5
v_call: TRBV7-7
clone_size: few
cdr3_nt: TGTGCCAGCAGTCAGGGGACCGGCCGGATGGAGACCCAGTACTTC
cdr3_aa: CASSQGTGRMETQYF

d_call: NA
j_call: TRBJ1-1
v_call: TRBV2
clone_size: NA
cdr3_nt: TGTGCCAGCATCGGAGGGAACACTGAAGCTTTCTTT
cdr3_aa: CASIGGNTEAFF